Given below is one TCR beta chain in context. Treatment here: roughly 19 received Ad26.COV2.S at low or high dose, single or two shots; a few received placebo; per-sample allocation not given. Sampling was done on day 63 after the first vaccine or placebo injection. This CDR3 spans 15 amino acids. V was clipped by 3 bases and J by 3 bases, with 15 bases between them. Germline loops: CDR1 DFQATT, CDR2 SNEGSKA (reference sequence). Clones were sequenced by immunoSEQ multiplex PCR, and TCRdb holds only the in-frame ones, with some missing. Of around 300,000 clones in the sample, about 86% were seen once. This sample was included in a study of Ad26.COV2.S vaccination and SARS-CoV-2 variants.

V gene TRBV20-1 combines with J gene TRBJ1-5; D might be TRBD1 (6 bases). The sequence came from a person between 18 and 65 years old who received the Ad26.COV2.S COVID-19 vaccine or a placebo. The material sequenced was peripheral blood, taken in a trial of Ad26.COV2.S vaccine versus placebo. The CDR3 region has the DNA TGCAGTGCTAGTCGACAGGCAGTCCTCAATCAGCCCCAGCATTTT. Its translation: CSASRQAVLNQPQHF.